Shown below are 11 T cell receptor beta chains from a single sample sequenced in a study of cytomegalovirus exposure and HLA in healthy donors. Method: immunoSEQ multiplex PCR; TCRdb's copy keeps in-frame clones and lacks some. The repertoire holds roughly 250,000 clones, 90% seen once, with about 0.36% in the top ten. The sequenced material came from PBMCs. The receptors derive from a young woman in good health and CMV-seronegative.

This chain connects TRBV10-1 to TRBJ1-1, with 7 bases matching TRBD1. CDR3 length: 16 residues. Germline CDR1 is WNHNN and CDR2 is SYGVQD (reference sequence). The V segment lost 0 bases and the J segment 4 bases; nucleotides outside the gene matches: 8. The CDR3 bases are TGCGCCAGCAGTGAGTCTTTCCGGACAGGAGGCACTGAAGCTTTCTTT. Protein product: CASSESFRTGGTEAFF.

V usage is TRBV5-1 and J usage is TRBJ2-7, with 7 bases matching TRBD1. V was clipped by 4 bases and J by 4 bases; unmatched bases: 11. The CDR3 extends over 15 amino acids. Germline CDR1 reads SGHRS; CDR2 reads YFSETQ. The CDR3 DNA is TGCGCCAGCAGCCCGGAGCCGGGACAGAAGTACGAGCAGTACTTC. This translates into CASSPEPGQKYEQYF.

A few counts support this clone. The CDR3 here is CASSTGQTTEAFF. For the CDR3, the DNA is TGCGCCAGCAGCACTGGACAGACCACTGAAGCTTTCTTT. The chain links TRBV5-1 to TRBJ1-1; a weak D match, TRBD1 (6 bases). Germline lookup yields CDR1 SGHRS and CDR2 YFSETQ. Trimming took off 4 bases at V and 4 bases at J, with 11 bases between the two ends. The CDR3 is 13 amino acids.

CDR3 region: CASSGVSGGPNNEQFF. CDR3 in DNA: TGTGCCAGCAGCGGGGTTAGCGGGGGGCCGAACAATGAGCAGTTCTTC. The genes are TRBV9 and TRBJ2-1, with 10 nucleotides matching TRBD2. CDR1 is SGDLS, CDR2 YYNGEE, per germline. Germline trimming cut 3 bases from V and 5 bases from J; bases unmatched to any gene: 8. This CDR3 is built from 16 residues.

There are a few counts of this clone. The genes are TRBV7-9 and TRBJ2-7; D ambiguous. The CDR3 sequence is 14 residues long. CDR1 SEHNR and CDR2 FQNEAQ come from the germline V gene (reference sequence). Trimming removed 7 bases at V and 1 base at J, with 14 bases between. The CDR3 DNA sequence: TGTGCCAGCACCCTAAGTGCGGTATCCTACGAGCAGTACTTC. This sequence encodes CASTLSAVSYEQYF.

The chain joins TRBV10-3 to TRBJ1-4; tentative D call: TRBD1 (6 bases). Germline assignment: CDR1 ENHRY and CDR2 SYGVKD. Trimming left V 4 bases short and J 3 bases short, with 12 bases between. This CDR3 comprises 15 residues. CDR3 protein: CAISVSDRPNEKLFF. DNA for the CDR3: TGTGCCATCAGTGTTTCGGACAGACCTAATGAAAAACTGTTTTTT.

The chain employs TRBV5-1 and TRBJ2-2; D uncertain. The CDR3 totals 14 residues. Germline CDR1 reads SGHRS; CDR2 reads YFSETQ. V lost 6 bases to trimming and J lost 6 bases, with 15 bases between them. CDR3 region: CASIGASDAGELFF. CDR3 nucleotide sequence: TGCGCCAGCATTGGAGCATCTGACGCCGGGGAGCTGTTTTTT.

This chain uses TRBV5-1 with TRBJ1-4; weak D call: TRBD1 (6 bases). The length of the CDR3 is 15 residues. V was cut by 0 bases and J by 4 bases, with 10 bases left in between. The germline gives CDR1 SGHRS, CDR2 YFSETQ. CDR3 loop: CASSLGQVINEKLFF. Here the CDR3 DNA reads TGCGCCAGCAGCTTGGGACAGGTGATTAATGAAAAACTGTTTTTT.

The rearrangement joins TRBV27 to TRBJ2-5, with a weak D call TRBD2 (6 bases). The DNA end is more similar to TRBJ2-7, so the J call may be wrong. The CDR3 is made up of 15 amino acids. Germline values: CDR1 MNHEY, CDR2 SMNVEV (reference sequence). The CDR3 sequence is CASSLGGAGIYEQYF. The CDR3 bases are TGTGCCAGCAGTTTAGGTGGGGCGGGGATTTACGAGCAGTACTTC.

The chain uses TRBV5-1 and TRBJ2-1, with no clear D. Germline V CDR1 and CDR2: SGHRS, YFSETQ. CDR3 length: 11 residues. V lost 4 bases, J lost 4 bases, and 3 bases lay in between. The CDR3 DNA sequence: TGCGCCAGCAGCCTTTACAATGAGCAGTTCTTC. Translating it yields CASSLYNEQFF.

The J gene is TRBJ1-1, the V gene TRBV5-1; D unresolved. CDR1 and CDR2 (germline): SGHRS, YFSETQ. Between the trimmed V and J ends, which lost 1 base and 1 base, there was a span of 8 bases. The CDR3 is made up of 14 amino acids. The CDR3 sequence is CASSLWRGNTEAFF. Written as DNA, the CDR3 is TGCGCCAGCAGCTTGTGGAGAGGGAACACTGAAGCTTTCTTT.